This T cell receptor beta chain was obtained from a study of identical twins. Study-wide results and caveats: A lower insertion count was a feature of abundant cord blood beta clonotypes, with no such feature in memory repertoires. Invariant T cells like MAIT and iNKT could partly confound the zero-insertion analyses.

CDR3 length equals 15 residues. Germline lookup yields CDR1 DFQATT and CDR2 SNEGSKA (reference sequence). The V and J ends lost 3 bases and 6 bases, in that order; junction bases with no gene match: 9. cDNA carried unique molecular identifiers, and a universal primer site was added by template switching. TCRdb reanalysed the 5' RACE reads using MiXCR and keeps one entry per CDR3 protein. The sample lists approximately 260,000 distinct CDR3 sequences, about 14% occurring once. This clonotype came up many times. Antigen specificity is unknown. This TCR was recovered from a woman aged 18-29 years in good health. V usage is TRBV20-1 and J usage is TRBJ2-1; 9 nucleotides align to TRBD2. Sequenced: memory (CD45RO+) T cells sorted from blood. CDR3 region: CSASLRGRAVNEQFF. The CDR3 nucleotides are TGCAGTGCTAGCCTCCGCGGGAGGGCCGTCAATGAGCAGTTCTTC.